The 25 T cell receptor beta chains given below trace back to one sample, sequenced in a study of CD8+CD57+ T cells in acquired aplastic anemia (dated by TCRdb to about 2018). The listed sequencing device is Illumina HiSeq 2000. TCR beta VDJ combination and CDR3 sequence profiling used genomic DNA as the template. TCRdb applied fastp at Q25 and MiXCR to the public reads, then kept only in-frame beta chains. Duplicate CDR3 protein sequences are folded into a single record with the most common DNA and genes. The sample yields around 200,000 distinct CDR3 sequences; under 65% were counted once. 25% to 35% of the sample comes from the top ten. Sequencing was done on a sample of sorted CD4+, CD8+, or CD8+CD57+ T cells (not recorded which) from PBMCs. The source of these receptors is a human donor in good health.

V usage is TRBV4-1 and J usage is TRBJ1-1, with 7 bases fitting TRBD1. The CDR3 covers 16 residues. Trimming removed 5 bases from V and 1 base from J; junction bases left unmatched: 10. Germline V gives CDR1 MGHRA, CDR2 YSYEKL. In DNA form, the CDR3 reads TGCGCCAGCAGCGGAACCGGGACAGATGCGAACACTGAAGCTTTCTTT. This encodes CASSGTGTDANTEAFF.

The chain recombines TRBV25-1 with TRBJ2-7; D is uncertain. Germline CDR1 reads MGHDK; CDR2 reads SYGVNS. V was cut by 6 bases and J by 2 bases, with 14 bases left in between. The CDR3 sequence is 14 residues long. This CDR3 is CASSDPPMTYEQYF. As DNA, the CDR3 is TGTGCCAGCAGCGACCCTCCTATGACCTACGAGCAGTACTTC.

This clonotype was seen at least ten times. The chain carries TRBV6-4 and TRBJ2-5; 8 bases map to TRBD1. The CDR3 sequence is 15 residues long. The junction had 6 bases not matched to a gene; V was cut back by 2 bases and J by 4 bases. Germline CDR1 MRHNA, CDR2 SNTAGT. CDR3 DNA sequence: TGTGCCAGCAGTGACACAGGGGGAGGAGGAGAGACCCAGTACTTC. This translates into CASSDTGGGGETQYF.

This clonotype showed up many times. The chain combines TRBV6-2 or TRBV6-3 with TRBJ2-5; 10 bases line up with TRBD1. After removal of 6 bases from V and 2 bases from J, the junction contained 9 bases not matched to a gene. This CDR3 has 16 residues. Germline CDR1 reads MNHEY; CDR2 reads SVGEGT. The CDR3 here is CASSLPGTGEQETQYF. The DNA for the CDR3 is TGTGCCAGCAGCCTACCGGGGACAGGGGAACAAGAGACCCAGTACTTC.

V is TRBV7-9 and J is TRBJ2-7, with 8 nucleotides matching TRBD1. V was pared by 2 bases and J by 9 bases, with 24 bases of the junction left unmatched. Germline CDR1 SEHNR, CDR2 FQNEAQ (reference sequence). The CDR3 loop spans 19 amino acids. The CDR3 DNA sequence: TGTGCCAGCAGCTTACGGTCACCACGGGACAGGCGGACCTCGTGGGCGCAGTACTTC. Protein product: CASSLRSPRDRRTSWAQYF.

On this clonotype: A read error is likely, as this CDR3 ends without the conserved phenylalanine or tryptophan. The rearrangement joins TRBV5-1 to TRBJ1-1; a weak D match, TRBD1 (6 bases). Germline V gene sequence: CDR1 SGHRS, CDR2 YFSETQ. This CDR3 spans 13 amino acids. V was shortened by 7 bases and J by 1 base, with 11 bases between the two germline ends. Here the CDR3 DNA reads TGCGCCAGCGCACGGGACACGAACACTGAAGCTTTCCTT. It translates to CASARDTNTEAFL.

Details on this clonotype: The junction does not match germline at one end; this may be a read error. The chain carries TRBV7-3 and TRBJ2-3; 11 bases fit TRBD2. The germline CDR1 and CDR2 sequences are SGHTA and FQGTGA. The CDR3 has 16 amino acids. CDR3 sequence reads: CASSPTSGSFTDTPYF. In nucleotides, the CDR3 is TGTGCCAGCAGCCCTACTAGCGGGAGTTTTACAGATACGCCGTACTTT.

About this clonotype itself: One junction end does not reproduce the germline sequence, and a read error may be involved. The CDR3: CASSTTGAYGQYF. The DNA for the CDR3 is TGTGCCAGCAGCACGACAGGGGCCTACGGGCAGTACTTC. V usage is TRBV7-2 and J usage is TRBJ2-7, with TRBD1 identical over 8 bases. Germline V gene sequence: CDR1 SGHTA, CDR2 FQGNSA. The CDR3 loop spans 13 amino acids.

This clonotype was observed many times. The DNA of the CDR3 is TGTGCCAGCAGCCCGACTAGCGGGAGGGGTACAGATACGCAGTATTTT. Residues: CASSPTSGRGTDTQYF. This chain uses TRBV4-2 with TRBJ2-3, with 14 positions matching TRBD2. J lost 3 bases, V lost 4 bases, and 3 bases had no gene match. CDR3 length equals 16 residues. Germline assignment: CDR1 LGHNA and CDR2 YNFKEQ.

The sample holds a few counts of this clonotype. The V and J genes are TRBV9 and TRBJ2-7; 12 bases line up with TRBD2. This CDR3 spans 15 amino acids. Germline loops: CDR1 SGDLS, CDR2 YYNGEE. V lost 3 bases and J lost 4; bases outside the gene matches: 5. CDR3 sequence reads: CASSGTSGIGYEQYF. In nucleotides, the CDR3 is TGTGCCAGCAGCGGGACTAGCGGGATTGGATACGAGCAGTACTTC. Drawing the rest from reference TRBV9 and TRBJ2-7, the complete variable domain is DSGVTQTPKHLITATGQRVTLRCSPRSGDLSVYWYQQSLDQGLQFLIQYYNGEERAKGNILERFSAQQFPDLHSELNLSSLELGDSALYFCASSGTSGIGYEQYFGPGTRLTVT.

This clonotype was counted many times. The CDR3 nucleotides are TGCAGTGCCCAGCCAGGGGTGGGTGGCTACACCTTC. This translates into CSAQPGVGGYTF. This chain connects TRBV20-1 to TRBJ1-2, with a possible D match to TRBD1 (6 bases). V lost 6 bases to trimming and J lost 7 bases, with 15 bases between them. This CDR3 is built from 12 residues. Germline CDR1 and CDR2: DFQATT and SNEGSKA (reference sequence).

The CDR3 protein is CASNRDTLSYEQYF. CDR3 sequence (DNA): TGTGCCAGCAATCGGGATACACTTTCCTACGAGCAGTACTTC. The chain couples TRBV6-2 or TRBV6-3 to TRBJ2-7; perhaps TRBD2 as D (5 bases). Germline V gene lookup returns CDR1 MNHEY and CDR2 SVGEGT. Trimming removed 7 bases at V and 1 base at J, with 14 bases between. CDR3 size: 14 residues.

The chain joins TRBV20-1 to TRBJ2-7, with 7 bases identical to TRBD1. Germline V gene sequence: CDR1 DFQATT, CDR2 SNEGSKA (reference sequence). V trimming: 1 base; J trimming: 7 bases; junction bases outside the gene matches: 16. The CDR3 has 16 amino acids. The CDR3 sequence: CSARGLLTGMGREQYF. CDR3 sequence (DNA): TGCAGTGCTAGAGGGCTGTTGACAGGGATGGGTCGGGAGCAGTACTTC.

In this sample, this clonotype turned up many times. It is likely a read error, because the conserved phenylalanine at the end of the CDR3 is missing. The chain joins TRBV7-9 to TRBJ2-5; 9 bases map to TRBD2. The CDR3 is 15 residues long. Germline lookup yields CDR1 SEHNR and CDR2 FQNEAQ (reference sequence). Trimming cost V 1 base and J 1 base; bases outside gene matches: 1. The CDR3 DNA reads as TGTGCCAGCAGCTTAGGGCGGGAGGGCCAAGAGACCCAGTACTCC. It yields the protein CASSLGREGQETQYS.

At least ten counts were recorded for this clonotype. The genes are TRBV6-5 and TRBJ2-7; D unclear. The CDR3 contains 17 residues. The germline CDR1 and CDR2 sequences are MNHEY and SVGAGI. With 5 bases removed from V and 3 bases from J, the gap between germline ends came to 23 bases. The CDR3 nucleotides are TGTGCCAGCAGTAATTCTCCACTTAGACCTGGGAACTACGAGCAGTACTTC. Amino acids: CASSNSPLRPGNYEQYF.

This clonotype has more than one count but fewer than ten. The CDR3 sequence is CASSLLAGGRETQYF. CDR3 bases: TGTGCCAGCAGCTTACTAGCGGGAGGTCGAGAGACCCAGTACTTC. The V gene is TRBV7-8, the J gene TRBJ2-5; TRBD2 matches 11 bases. CDR3 length: 15 residues. CDR1 and CDR2 (germline): SGHVS, FQNEAQ. V gave up 2 bases and J gave up 4 bases; unmatched junction bases: 3.

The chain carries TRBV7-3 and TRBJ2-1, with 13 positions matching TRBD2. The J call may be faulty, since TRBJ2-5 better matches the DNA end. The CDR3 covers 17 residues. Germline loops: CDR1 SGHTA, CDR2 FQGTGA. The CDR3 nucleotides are TGTGCCAGCAGCCAAGGGGGACTAGCGGGGACTTTGGAGACCCAGTACTTC. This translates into CASSQGGLAGTLETQYF.

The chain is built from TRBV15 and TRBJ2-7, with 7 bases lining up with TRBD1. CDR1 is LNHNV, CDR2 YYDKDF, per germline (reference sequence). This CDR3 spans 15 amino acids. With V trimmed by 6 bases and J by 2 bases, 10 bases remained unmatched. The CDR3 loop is CATRDRQGITYEQYF. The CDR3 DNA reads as TGTGCCACCAGAGACAGACAGGGAATAACCTACGAGCAGTACTTC.

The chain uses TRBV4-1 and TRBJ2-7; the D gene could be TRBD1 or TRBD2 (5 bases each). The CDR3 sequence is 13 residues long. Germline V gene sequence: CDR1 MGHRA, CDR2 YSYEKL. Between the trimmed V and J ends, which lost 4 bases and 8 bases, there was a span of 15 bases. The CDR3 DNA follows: TGCGCCAGCAGCCCAGAACCGGGACCTCAGCAGTACTTC. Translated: CASSPEPGPQQYF.

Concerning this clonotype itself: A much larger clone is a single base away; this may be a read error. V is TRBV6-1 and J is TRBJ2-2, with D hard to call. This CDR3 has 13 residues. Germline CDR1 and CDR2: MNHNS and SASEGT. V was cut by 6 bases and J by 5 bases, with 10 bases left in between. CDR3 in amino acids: CASSDPDTGELFF. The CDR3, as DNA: TGTGCCAGCAGCGACCCCGATACCGGGGAGCTGTTTTTT.

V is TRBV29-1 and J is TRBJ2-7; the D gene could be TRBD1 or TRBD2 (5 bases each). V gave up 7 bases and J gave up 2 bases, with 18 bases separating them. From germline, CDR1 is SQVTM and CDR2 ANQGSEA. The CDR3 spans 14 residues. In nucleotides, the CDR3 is TGCAGCGCCGCACGAGGGGTTAAGGCCTACGAGCAGTACTTC. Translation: CSAARGVKAYEQYF.

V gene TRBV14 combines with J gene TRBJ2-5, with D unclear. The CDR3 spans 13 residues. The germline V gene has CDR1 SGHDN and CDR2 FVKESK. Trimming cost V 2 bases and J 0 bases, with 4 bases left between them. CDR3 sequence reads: CASSQTYQETQYF. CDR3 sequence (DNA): TGTGCCAGCAGCCAAACTTACCAAGAGACCCAGTACTTC.

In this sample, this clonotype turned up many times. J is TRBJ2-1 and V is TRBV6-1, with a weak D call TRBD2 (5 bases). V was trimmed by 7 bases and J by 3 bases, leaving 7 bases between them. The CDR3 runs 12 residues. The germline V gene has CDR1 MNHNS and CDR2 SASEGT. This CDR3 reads CASTGIYNEQFF. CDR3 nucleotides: TGTGCCAGCACCGGGATCTACAATGAGCAGTTCTTC.

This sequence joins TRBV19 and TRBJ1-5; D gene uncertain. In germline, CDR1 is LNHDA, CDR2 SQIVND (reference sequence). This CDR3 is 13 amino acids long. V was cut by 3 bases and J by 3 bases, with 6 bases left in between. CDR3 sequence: CASSMRDNQPQHF. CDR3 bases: TGTGCCAGTAGTATGAGGGACAATCAGCCCCAGCATTTT.

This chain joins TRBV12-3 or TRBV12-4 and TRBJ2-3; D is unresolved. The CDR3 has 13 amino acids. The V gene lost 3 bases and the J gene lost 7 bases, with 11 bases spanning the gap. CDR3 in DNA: TGTGCCAGCAGTTTTTGGCCGAGTTATACGCAGTATTTT. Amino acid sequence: CASSFWPSYTQYF.